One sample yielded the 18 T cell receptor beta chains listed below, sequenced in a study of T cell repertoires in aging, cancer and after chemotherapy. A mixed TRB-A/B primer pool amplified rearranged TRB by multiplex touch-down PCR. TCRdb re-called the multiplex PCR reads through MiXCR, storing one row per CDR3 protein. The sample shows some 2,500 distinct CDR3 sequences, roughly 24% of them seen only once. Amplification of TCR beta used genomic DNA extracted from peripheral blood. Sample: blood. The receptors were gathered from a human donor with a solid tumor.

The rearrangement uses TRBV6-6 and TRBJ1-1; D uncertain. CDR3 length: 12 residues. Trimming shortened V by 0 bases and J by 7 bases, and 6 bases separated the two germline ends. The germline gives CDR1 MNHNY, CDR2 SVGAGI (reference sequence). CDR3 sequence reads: CASSYSSGEAFF. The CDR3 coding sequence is TGTGCCAGCAGTTACTCCTCGGGTGAAGCTTTCTTT.

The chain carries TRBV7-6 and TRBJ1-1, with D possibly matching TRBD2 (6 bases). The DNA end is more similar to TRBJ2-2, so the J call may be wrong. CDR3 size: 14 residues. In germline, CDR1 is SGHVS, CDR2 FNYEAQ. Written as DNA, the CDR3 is TGTGCCAGCGGGGAAGGGGAGGAGGCCGGGGAGCTGTTTTTT. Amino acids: CASGEGEEAGELFF.

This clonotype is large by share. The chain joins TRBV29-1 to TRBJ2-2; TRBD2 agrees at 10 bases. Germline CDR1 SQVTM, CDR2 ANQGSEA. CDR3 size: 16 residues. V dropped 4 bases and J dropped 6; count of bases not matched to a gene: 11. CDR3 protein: CSVGRTSGVSAGELFF. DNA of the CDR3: TGCAGCGTTGGGAGGACTAGCGGCGTTTCGGCCGGGGAGCTGTTTTTT.

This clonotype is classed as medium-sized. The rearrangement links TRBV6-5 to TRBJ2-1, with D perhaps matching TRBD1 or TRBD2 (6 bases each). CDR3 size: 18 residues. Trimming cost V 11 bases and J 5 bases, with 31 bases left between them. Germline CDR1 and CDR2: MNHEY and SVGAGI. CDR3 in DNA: TGTGCCCCATGGGGGACAAGGCGTGCCGGGAGCCGGGACAATGAGCAGTTCTTC. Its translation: CAPWGTRRAGSRDNEQFF.

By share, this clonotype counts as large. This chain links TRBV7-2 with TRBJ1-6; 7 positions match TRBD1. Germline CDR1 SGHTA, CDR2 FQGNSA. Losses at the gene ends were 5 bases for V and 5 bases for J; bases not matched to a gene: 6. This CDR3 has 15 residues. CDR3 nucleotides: TGTGCCAGCAGCGTAAGACAGGGAGATAATTCACCCCTCCACTTT. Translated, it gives CASSVRQGDNSPLHF.

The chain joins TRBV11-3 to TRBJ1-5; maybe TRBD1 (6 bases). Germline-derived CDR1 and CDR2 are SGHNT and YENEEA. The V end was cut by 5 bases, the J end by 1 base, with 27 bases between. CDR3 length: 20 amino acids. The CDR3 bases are TGTGCCAGCAGCCCGTCCCTTAGGGACAACCCGGGCCCAAGCAATCAGCCCCAGCATTTT. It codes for CASSPSLRDNPGPSNQPQHF.

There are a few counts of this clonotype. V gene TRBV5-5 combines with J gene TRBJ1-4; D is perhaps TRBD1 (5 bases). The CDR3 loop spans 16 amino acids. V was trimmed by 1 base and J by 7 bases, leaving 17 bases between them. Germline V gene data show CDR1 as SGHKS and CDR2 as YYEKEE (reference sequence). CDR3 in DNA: TGTGCCAGCAGCTTGCCCGACCCCAGGGATCTTGAAAAACTGTTTTTT. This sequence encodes CASSLPDPRDLEKLFF.

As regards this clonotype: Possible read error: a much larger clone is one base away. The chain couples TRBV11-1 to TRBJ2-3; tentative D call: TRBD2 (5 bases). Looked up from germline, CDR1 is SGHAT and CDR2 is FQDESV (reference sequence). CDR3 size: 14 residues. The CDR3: CARSSSTGIDTQYF. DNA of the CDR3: TGTGCCAGAAGCTCGAGCACGGGGATAGATACGCAGTATTTT.

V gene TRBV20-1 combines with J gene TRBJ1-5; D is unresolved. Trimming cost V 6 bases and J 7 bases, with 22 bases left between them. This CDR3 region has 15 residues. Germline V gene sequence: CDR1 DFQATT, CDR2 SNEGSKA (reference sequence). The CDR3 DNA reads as TGCAGTGCGGGAATAAGCGGCAGATGGAAACAGCCCCAGCATTTT. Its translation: CSAGISGRWKQPQHF.

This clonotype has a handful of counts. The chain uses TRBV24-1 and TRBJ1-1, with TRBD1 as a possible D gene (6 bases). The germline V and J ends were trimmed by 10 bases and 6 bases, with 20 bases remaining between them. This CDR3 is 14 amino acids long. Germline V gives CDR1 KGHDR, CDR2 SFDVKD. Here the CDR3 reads CATGYREAVAEAFF. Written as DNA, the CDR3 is TGTGCCACTGGTTACAGGGAGGCGGTGGCTGAAGCTTTCTTT.

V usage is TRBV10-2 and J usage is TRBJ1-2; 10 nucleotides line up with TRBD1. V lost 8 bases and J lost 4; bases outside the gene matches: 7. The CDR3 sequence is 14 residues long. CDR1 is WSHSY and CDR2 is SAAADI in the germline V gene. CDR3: CASGGTGAGYGYTF. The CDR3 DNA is TGCGCCAGCGGGGGGACAGGGGCCGGCTATGGCTACACCTTC.

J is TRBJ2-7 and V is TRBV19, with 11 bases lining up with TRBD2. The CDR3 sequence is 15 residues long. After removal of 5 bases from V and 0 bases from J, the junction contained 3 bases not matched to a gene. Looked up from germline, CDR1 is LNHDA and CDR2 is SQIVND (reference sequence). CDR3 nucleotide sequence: TGTGCCAGTAGTGCTACTAGCGGGAGCTCCTACGAGCAGTACTTC. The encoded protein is CASSATSGSSYEQYF.

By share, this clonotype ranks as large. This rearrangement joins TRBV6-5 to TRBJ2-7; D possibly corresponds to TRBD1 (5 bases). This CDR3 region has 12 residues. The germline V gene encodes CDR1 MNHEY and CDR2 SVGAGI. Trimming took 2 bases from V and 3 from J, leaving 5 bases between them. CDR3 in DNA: TGTGCCAGCAGTTACGACAGCTACGAGCAGTACTTC. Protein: CASSYDSYEQYF.

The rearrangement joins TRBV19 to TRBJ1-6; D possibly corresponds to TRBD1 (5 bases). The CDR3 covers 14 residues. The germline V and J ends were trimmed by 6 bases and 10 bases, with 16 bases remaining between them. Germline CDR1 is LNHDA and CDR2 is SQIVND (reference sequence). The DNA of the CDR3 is TGTGCCAGTAGACCGGACACCTTCGACTCACCCCTCCACTTT. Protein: CASRPDTFDSPLHF.

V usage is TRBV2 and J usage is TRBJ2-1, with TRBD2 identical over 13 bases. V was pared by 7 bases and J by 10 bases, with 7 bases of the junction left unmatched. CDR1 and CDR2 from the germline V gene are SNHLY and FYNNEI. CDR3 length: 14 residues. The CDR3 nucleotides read TGTGCCAGCAATGGACTAGCGGGGGTTATCGAGCAGTTCTTC. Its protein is CASNGLAGVIEQFF. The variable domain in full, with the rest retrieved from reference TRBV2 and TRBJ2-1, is EPEVTQTPSHQVTQMGQEVILRCVPISNHLYFYWYRQILGQKVEFLVSFYNNEISEKSEIFDDQFSVERPDGSNFTLKIRSTKLEDSAMYFCASNGLAGVIEQFFGPGTRLTVL.

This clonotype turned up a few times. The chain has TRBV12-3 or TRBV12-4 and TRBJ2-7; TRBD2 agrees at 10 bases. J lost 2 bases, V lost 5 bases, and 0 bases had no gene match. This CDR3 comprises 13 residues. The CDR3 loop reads CASSGTSAYEQYF. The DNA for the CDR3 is TGTGCCAGCAGTGGGACTAGCGCCTACGAGCAGTACTTC.

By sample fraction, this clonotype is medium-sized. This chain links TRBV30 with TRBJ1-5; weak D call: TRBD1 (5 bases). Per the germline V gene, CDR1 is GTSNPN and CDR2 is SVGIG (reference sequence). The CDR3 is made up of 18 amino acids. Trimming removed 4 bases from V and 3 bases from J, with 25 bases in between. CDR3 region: CAWNPSQIGTAVNQPQHF. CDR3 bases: TGTGCCTGGAACCCGTCCCAAATCGGGACTGCTGTCAATCAGCCCCAGCATTTT.

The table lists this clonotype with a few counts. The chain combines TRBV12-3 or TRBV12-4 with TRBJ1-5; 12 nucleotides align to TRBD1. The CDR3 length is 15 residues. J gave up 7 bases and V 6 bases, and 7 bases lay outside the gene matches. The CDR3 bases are TGTGCCAGCAGCGGGACAGGGGGCAAGGGCCAGCCCCAGCATTTT. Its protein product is CASSGTGGKGQPQHF.